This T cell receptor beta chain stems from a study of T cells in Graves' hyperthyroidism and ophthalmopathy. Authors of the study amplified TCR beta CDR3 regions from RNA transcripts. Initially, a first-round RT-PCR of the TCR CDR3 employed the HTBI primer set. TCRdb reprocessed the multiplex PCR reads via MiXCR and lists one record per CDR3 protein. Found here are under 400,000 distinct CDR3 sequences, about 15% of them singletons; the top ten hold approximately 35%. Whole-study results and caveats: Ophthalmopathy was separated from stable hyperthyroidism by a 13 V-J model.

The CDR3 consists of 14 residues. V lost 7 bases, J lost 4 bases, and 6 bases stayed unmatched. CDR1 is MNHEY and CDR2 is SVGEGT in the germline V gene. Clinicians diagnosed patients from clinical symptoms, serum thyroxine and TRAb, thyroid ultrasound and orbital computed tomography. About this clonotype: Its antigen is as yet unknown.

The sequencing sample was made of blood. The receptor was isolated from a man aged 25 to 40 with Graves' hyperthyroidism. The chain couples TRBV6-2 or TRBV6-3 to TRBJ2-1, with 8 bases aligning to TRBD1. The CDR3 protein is CASKTGTGYNEQFF. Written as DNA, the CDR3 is TGTGCCAGCAAAACCGGGACAGGTTACAATGAGCAGTTCTTC.